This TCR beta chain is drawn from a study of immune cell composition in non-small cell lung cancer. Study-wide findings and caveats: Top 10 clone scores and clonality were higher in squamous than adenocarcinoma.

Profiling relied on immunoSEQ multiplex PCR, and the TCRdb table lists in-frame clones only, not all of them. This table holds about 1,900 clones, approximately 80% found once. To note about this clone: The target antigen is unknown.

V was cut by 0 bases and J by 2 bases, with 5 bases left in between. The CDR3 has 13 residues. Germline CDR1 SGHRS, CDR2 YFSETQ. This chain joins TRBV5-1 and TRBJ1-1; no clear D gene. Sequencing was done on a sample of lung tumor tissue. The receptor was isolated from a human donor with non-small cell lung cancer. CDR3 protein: CASSLGSNTEAFF. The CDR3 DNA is TGCGCCAGCAGCTTGGGGTCAAACACTGAAGCTTTCTTT.